These 23 T cell receptor beta chains were sequenced from one sample in a study of T-cell reconstitution after alpha-beta-depleted transplantation in children (dated by TCRdb to about 2016). Library generation was performed with PCR. This sample was sequenced with an Illumina HiSeq 2500. To normalize quantification of the TCRbeta repertoire, the TCR libraries were built with molecular barcoding that relied on unique molecular identifiers. The public sequencing data were trimmed at Q25 with fastp and processed into clonotypes with MiXCR by TCRdb, which kept only in-frame beta chains. Under each unique CDR3 protein, matching rows form one entry showing the most common genes and DNA. This sample holds about 690,000 distinct CDR3 sequences; 16% were observed only once. The leading ten clones occupy 1.1% of the sample. The sequencing used PBMCs from the stem cell graft donor, collected from the stem cell graft. The receptor set was obtained from a human donor who donated a stem cell graft to a child with acute myeloid leukemia.

This clonotype showed up just a few times. CDR3 amino acids: CASSLQFGGAGPTGELFF. The CDR3 DNA reads as TGTGCCAGCAGCCTCCAGTTCGGGGGGGCAGGTCCCACCGGGGAGCTGTTTTTT. The chain joins TRBV12-3 or TRBV12-4 to TRBJ2-2; 8 positions agree with TRBD2. Losses at the gene ends were 6 bases for V and 4 bases for J; bases not matched to a gene: 16. This CDR3 is built from 18 residues.

The chain is built from TRBV12-3 or TRBV12-4 and TRBJ1-4; 10 nucleotides line up with TRBD1. Germline trimming cut 2 bases from V and 3 bases from J; bases unmatched to any gene: 3. The CDR3 consists of 16 residues. CDR3 amino acids: CASSLRTGGANEKLFF. CDR3 nucleotide sequence: TGTGCCAGCAGTTTAAGGACAGGGGGTGCTAATGAAAAACTGTTTTTT.

This clonotype was seen a handful of times. The chain uses TRBV7-9 and TRBJ1-6, with unresolved D. Germline lookup yields CDR1 SEHNR and CDR2 FQNEAQ (reference sequence). The CDR3 length is 15 residues. Trimming shortened V by 0 bases and J by 8 bases, and 11 bases separated the two germline ends. The CDR3 region has the DNA TGTGCCAGCAGCTTAGCGACGAATTTGGATTCACCCCTCCACTTT. The encoded protein is CASSLATNLDSPLHF.

This clonotype has a handful of counts. This chain connects TRBV20-1 to TRBJ1-6; tentative D call: TRBD1 (5 bases). V lost 3 bases, J lost 7 bases, and 19 bases lay in between. The CDR3 runs 16 residues. Germline CDR1 is DFQATT and CDR2 is SNEGSKA (reference sequence). CDR3 coding DNA: TGCAGTGCTAGCCCCCGGGGGGGGTTGGGCAATTCACCCCTCCACTTT. Its translation is CSASPRGGLGNSPLHF.

The chain carries TRBV20-1 and TRBJ2-5; weak D call: TRBD1 (5 bases). V lost 2 bases and J 9 bases, leaving 22 bases between the germline ends. This CDR3 region has 15 residues. Germline V gene data show CDR1 as DFQATT and CDR2 as SNEGSKA (reference sequence). Written as DNA, the CDR3 is TGCAGTGCTAGACTCCCGGACAACCACCTCTCGGCCCAGTACTTC. Translation: CSARLPDNHLSAQYF.

The rearrangement joins TRBV4-3 to TRBJ2-1; 9 bases are a match to TRBD1. J was trimmed by 10 bases and V by 0 bases; bases with no gene match: 7. Germline CDR1 reads LGHNA; CDR2 reads YSLEER. This CDR3 is 15 amino acids long. The CDR3 spells CASSQERQGVWEQFF. Written as DNA, the CDR3 is TGCGCCAGCAGCCAAGAAAGACAGGGGGTATGGGAGCAGTTCTTC.

V is TRBV13 and J is TRBJ2-2, with a weak D call TRBD1 (6 bases). V lost 5 bases and J 10 bases, leaving 11 bases between the germline ends. The CDR3 consists of 12 residues. Germline V lookup: CDR1 PRHDT, CDR2 FYEKMQ (reference sequence). In DNA form, the CDR3 reads TGTGCCAGCAGCCTCGACAGGTTGGAGCTGTTTTTT. This codes for CASSLDRLELFF.

This clonotype appeared many times. The V call is TRBV20-1, the J call TRBJ2-7, with D possibly TRBD2 on 7 matching bases. The germline gives CDR1 DFQATT, CDR2 SNEGSKA (reference sequence). This CDR3 has 14 residues. Trimming stripped 6 bases from V and 1 base from J, with 16 bases between. CDR3 protein: CSATLGGRSYEQYF. In DNA form, the CDR3 reads TGCAGTGCCACCCTGGGGGGGCGATCCTACGAGCAGTACTTC.

This clonotype was seen more than once but under ten times. The V and J genes are TRBV7-2 and TRBJ1-6, with TRBD1 matching 11 bases. CDR3 length equals 15 residues. The J segment lost 10 bases and the V segment lost 5 bases, leaving 7 bases of the junction unmatched. The germline CDR1 and CDR2 sequences are SGHTA and FQGNSA. Written as DNA, the CDR3 is TGTGCCAGCAGCGTATTCGGGACAGGGGGATCACCCCTCCACTTT. Its translation: CASSVFGTGGSPLHF.

The rearrangement links TRBV7-2 to TRBJ2-3; 7 bases fit TRBD2. The CDR3 is made up of 16 amino acids. V lost 1 base to trimming and J lost 0 bases; unmatched junction nucleotides: 4. CDR1 is SGHTA, CDR2 FQGNSA, per germline. Written as DNA, the CDR3 is TGTGCCAGCAGCTTAGAGTACGGGGGGAGCACAGATACGCAGTATTTT. Translation: CASSLEYGGSTDTQYF.

In regard to this clonotype: Possible read error: a much larger clone is one base away. The rearrangement links TRBV6-1 to TRBJ1-2; TRBD1 is a possible D gene (6 bases). There are 13 residues in the CDR3. CDR1 is MNHNS, CDR2 SASEGT, per germline. V lost 7 bases, J lost 6 bases, and 15 bases lay in between. In DNA form, the CDR3 reads TGTGCCAGCACCTCCACAGGGCACCATGGCTACACCTTC. Amino acid sequence: CASTSTGHHGYTF.

This clonotype was seen only a few times. The rearrangement links TRBV18 to TRBJ1-5; no clear D gene. V was clipped by 3 bases and J by 8 bases, with 14 bases between them. The V gene's germline CDR1 is KGHSH and CDR2 LQKENI. The CDR3 is 14 amino acids. The CDR3 sequence: CASSPSTEFKPQHF. The CDR3 DNA is TGTGCCAGCTCACCGTCGACTGAGTTCAAGCCCCAGCATTTT.

This clonotype was detected many times. This rearrangement joins TRBV10-3 to TRBJ1-1, with 10 positions matching TRBD1. The length of the CDR3 is 16 residues. Per germline, CDR1 ENHRY and CDR2 SYGVKD. The ends lost 3 bases at V and 0 bases at J; junction bases unmatched: 4. As DNA, the CDR3 is TGTGCCATCAGTGATCCGGGACAGGGGATGAACACTGAAGCTTTCTTT. Translation: CAISDPGQGMNTEAFF.

This rearrangement joins TRBV20-1 to TRBJ2-3, with D possibly TRBD1 on 5 matching bases. The CDR3 is 16 amino acids. Germline-derived CDR1 and CDR2 are DFQATT and SNEGSKA (reference sequence). V was shortened by 6 bases and J by 2 bases, with 21 bases between the two germline ends. CDR3 sequence (DNA): TGCAGTGCCACAGGCAGGAAGGGCCTAAACACAGATACGCAGTATTTT. As protein: CSATGRKGLNTDTQYF.

The CDR3 spells CASSQSVGAFF. The CDR3 region has the DNA TGTGCCAGCAGTCAGAGCGTTGGGGCTTTCTTT. The J gene is TRBJ1-1, the V gene TRBV12-3 or TRBV12-4; D remains unclear. V lost 5 bases to trimming and J lost 11 bases, with 12 bases between them. The CDR3 sequence is 11 residues long.

Concerning this clonotype itself: A single base separates this from a much larger clone, so it may be a read error. This sequence joins TRBV20-1 and TRBJ1-2; D gene ambiguous. This CDR3 contains 12 residues. The germline CDR1 and CDR2 sequences are DFQATT and SNEGSKA (reference sequence). The CDR3 reads CTLLEVVGQQIF. DNA for the CDR3: TGCACGTTATTAGAGGTGGTGGGTCAGCAAATCTTC.

The table lists this clonotype with a few counts. CDR3: CASSQDKQFEETQYF. DNA for the CDR3: TGCGCCAGCAGCCAAGATAAACAGTTCGAAGAGACCCAGTACTTC. The rearrangement joins TRBV4-1 to TRBJ2-5; the D is unclear. V lost 0 bases, J lost 3 bases, and 11 bases lay in between. CDR1 and CDR2 from the germline V gene are MGHRA and YSYEKL. The CDR3 extends over 15 amino acids.

The chain employs TRBV29-1 and TRBJ2-2; the match to TRBD2 covers 11 bases. Per the germline V gene, CDR1 is SQVTM and CDR2 is ANQGSEA. CDR3 length equals 16 residues. Trimming cost V 5 bases and J 0 bases; bases outside gene matches: 5. The CDR3 region has the DNA TGCAGCGTTACCGGGACTAGCGGAACGAACACCGGGGAGCTGTTTTTT. It specifies CSVTGTSGTNTGELFF.

The V gene is TRBV25-1, the J gene TRBJ1-2, with 7 bases fitting TRBD1. V was clipped by 4 bases and J by 6 bases; unmatched bases: 5. This CDR3 contains 13 residues. Germline-derived CDR1 and CDR2 are MGHDK and SYGVNS. The CDR3 DNA is TGTGCCAGCAGTGGGGCGACAGGGAATGGCTACACCTTC. It is translated as CASSGATGNGYTF.

This clonotype occurred many times. The chain combines TRBV27 with TRBJ1-5; 7 bases are shared with TRBD1. The V gene's germline CDR1 is MNHEY and CDR2 SMNVEV (reference sequence). There are 14 residues in the CDR3. J lost 3 bases, V lost 6 bases, and 5 bases had no gene match. The CDR3 bases are TGTGCCAGCAGCGTCGGGACAGACAATCAGCCCCAGCATTTT. This translates into CASSVGTDNQPQHF.

This clonotype was counted many times. The chain uses TRBV5-1 and TRBJ2-1; 11 bases match TRBD2. V shed 3 bases and J 5 bases; nucleotides not matched to a gene: 7. This CDR3 is 16 amino acids long. Germline V CDR1 and CDR2: SGHRS, YFSETQ. The CDR3 sequence is CASSSGTSGTHNEQFF. As DNA, the CDR3 is TGCGCCAGCAGCTCGGGGACTAGCGGCACACACAATGAGCAGTTCTTC.

This clonotype was seen ten or more times. The rearrangement links TRBV20-1 to TRBJ1-4; D unresolved. V lost 0 bases and J lost 8, with 7 bases in between. The CDR3 has 12 residues. Germline loops: CDR1 DFQATT, CDR2 SNEGSKA (reference sequence). Here the CDR3 DNA reads TGCAGTGCTAGAGATCTCCGGGAAAAACTGTTTTTT. Residues: CSARDLREKLFF.

This chain links TRBV5-1 with TRBJ2-3, with a possible D match to TRBD1 (5 bases). Trimming took 0 bases from V and 2 from J, leaving 13 bases between them. Germline V gene sequence: CDR1 SGHRS, CDR2 YFSETQ. The length of the CDR3 is 16 residues. CDR3 sequence (DNA): TGCGCCAGCAGCTTGGCCCTCGAAGGGGACACAGATACGCAGTATTTT. Translating it yields CASSLALEGDTDTQYF.